Below, one TCR beta chain is given with its context. Its antigen remains unidentified. This CDR3 spans 14 amino acids. The V end lost 2 bases, the J end lost 1 base, and 6 bases lay between the germline ends. From germline, CDR1 is SGHVS and CDR2 FQNEAQ. Clones were read by immunoSEQ multiplex PCR, and TCRdb kept only the in-frame ones, dropping some. The repertoire holds around 200,000 clones, just over 85% seen once, with about 0.53% in the top ten. The sample is drawn from a study of T cell responses to AZD1222 COVID-19 vaccine. Whole-study results and caveats: Recipients of AZD1222 seropositive at baseline numbered only 5 to 7.

The sequencing here drew on peripheral blood, taken on day 0 of AZD1222 vaccination. The chain recombines TRBV7-8 with TRBJ2-4; a weak D match, TRBD2 (6 bases). The receptor's source is an adult in good health. The CDR3 DNA reads as TGTGCCAGCAGCTTAACTAGCGCCAAAAACATTCAGTACTTC. Amino acid sequence: CASSLTSAKNIQYF.